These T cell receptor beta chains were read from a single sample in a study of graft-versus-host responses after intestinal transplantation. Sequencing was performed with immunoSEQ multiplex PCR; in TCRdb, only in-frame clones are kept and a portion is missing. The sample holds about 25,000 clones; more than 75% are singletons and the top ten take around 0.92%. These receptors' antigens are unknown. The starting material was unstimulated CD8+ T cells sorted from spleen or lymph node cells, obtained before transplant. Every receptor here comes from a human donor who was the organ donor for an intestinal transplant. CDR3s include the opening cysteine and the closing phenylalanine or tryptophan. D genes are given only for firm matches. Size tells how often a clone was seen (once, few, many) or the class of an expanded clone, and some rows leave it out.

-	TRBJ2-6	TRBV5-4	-	CATLDHSGANVLTF	TGTGCCACCCTGGATCACTCTGGGGCCAACGTCCTGACTTTC
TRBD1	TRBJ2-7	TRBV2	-	CASSERQGYSYEQYF	TGTGCCAGCAGTGAGCGACAGGGATACTCCTACGAGCAGTACTTC
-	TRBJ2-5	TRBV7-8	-	CATQKETQYF	TGTGCCACCCAGAAAGAGACCCAGTACTTC
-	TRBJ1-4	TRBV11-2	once	CASSRGRGTTNEKLFF	TGTGCCAGCAGCCGAGGGAGGGGAACTACTAATGAAAAACTGTTTTTT
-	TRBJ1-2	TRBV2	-	CASSEPGLRDYGYTF	TGTGCCAGCAGTGAACCGGGGCTACGGGATTATGGCTACACCTTC
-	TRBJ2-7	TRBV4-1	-	CASSPTRVWKLYGEQYF	TGCGCCAGCAGCCCAACCAGAGTGTGGAAGCTCTATGGAGAGCAGTACTTC
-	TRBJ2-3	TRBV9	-	CASSVKGSTDTQYF	TGTGCCAGCAGCGTAAAGGGATCCACAGATACGCAGTATTTT
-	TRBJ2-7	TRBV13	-	CASSSGTHPYEQYF	TGTGCCAGCAGCTCCGGGACTCATCCCTACGAGCAGTACTTC
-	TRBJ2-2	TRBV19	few	CASPWIMTGELFF	TGTGCCAGCCCCTGGATTATGACCGGGGAGCTGTTTTTT
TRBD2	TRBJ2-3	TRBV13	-	CASSSGLAVVSEQYF	TGTGCCAGCAGCTCGGGACTAGCGGTAGTGAGTGAGCAGTATTTT